A single sample gave rise to the 9 T cell receptor beta chains below, sequenced in a study of regulatory T cells in long-lasting Graves disease (dated by TCRdb to the early 2020s). In light of the paper, this sample's time point label describes: persistent/refractory GD, antithyroid drugs over 5 years with positive TRAb. RNA was extracted from PBMCs in TRIzol for both TCR sequencing and RNA sequencing. Libraries were constructed by multiplex PCR. The sample was run on an Illumina HiSeq 4000. To build TCR beta libraries, CDR3 regions were amplified by Arm-PCR using iRepertoire HTBI primers. TCRdb cleaned the public reads at Q25 with fastp, built clones with MiXCR and kept in-frame beta chains. Every CDR3 protein is listed once, alongside the most common genes and DNA of its rows. In this sample the table shows about 470,000 distinct CDR3 sequences, about 22% of which occur a single time. Clones ranked in the top ten supply around 7% of the sample.

Sequenced here: peripheral blood mononuclear cells (PBMCs), sampled when the disease was refractory, from a patient treated with antithyroid drugs. Receptors originate from a female donor with Graves disease.

The chain has TRBV20-1 and TRBJ2-7; 8 nucleotides line up with TRBD2. This CDR3 has 15 amino acids. With 0 bases clipped from V and 4 bases from J, the junction kept 8 bases outside the gene matches. The germline gives CDR1 DFQATT, CDR2 SNEGSKA (reference sequence). CDR3 protein: CSARDVTSGRYEQYF. CDR3 in DNA: TGCAGTGCTAGAGATGTAACTAGCGGAAGGTACGAGCAGTACTTC.

This clonotype was detected only a few times. The chain is built from TRBV11-2 and TRBJ1-1; D gene unclear. The ends were cut back, 6 bases at V and 1 base at J, with 12 bases in the middle. The V gene's germline CDR1 is SGHAT and CDR2 FQNNGV. The CDR3 runs 14 residues. The CDR3 region has the DNA TGTGCCAGCAGGCCCCTCGGGCGGAACACTGAAGCTTTCTTT. Translation gives CASRPLGRNTEAFF. Based on the CDR3 plus reference TRBV11-2 and TRBJ1-1, the full variable domain is EAGVAQSPRYKIIEKRQSVAFWCNPISGHATLYWYQQILGQGPKLLIQFQNNGVVDDSQLPKDRFSAERLKGVDSTLKIQPAKLEDSAVYLCASRPLGRNTEAFFGQGTRLTVV.

There are a few counts of this clonotype. The chain is built from TRBV7-8 and TRBJ1-1; D perhaps matches TRBD1 (5 bases). Trimming left V 1 base short and J 6 bases short, with 15 bases between. CDR1 and CDR2 from the germline V gene are SGHVS and FQNEAQ. The CDR3 extends over 15 amino acids. The CDR3 DNA reads as TGTGCCAGCAGCTTAGTAGGGCAGGGTAGCGCTGAAGCTTTCTTT. Translation gives CASSLVGQGSAEAFF.

A word on this clonotype: Since a much larger clone is just one base distant, this may be a read error. CDR3 DNA: TGTGCCAGCAGTTATTGTCACTCCACCACTGAAGCTTTCTTT. Translating gives CASSYCHSTTEAFF. The chain joins TRBV6-2 or TRBV6-3 to TRBJ1-1; D call uncertain. V lost 3 bases, J lost 4 bases, and 12 bases lay in between. CDR3 length equals 14 residues. Germline-derived CDR1 and CDR2 are MNHEY and SVGEGT.

Details on this clonotype: This clone may be a read error of a much larger clone one base away. The rearrangement joins TRBV5-1 to TRBJ1-2, with 10 bases aligning to TRBD1. The germline CDR1 and CDR2 sequences are SGHRS and YFSETQ. This CDR3 spans 15 amino acids. The ends lost 5 bases at V and 6 bases at J; junction bases unmatched: 10. The CDR3 loop reads CASRPSTGGDDGYTF. In nucleotides, the CDR3 is TGCGCCAGCAGGCCATCGACAGGGGGCGATGATGGCTACACCTTC.

This chain connects TRBV30 to TRBJ1-1, with D possibly TRBD1 on 6 matching bases. The CDR3 extends over 11 amino acids. The germline V and J ends were trimmed by 6 bases and 8 bases, with 13 bases remaining between them. Germline V gene data show CDR1 as GTSNPN and CDR2 as SVGIG (reference sequence). The CDR3 DNA reads as TGTGCCTGCCGACAGGAGACAGAAGCTTTCTTT. Protein product: CACRQETEAFF.

This clonotype was observed at least ten times. The rearrangement uses TRBV27 and TRBJ1-5; D gene uncertain. Trimming stripped 1 base from V and 3 bases from J, with 10 bases between. The CDR3 is made up of 15 amino acids. The germline V gene has CDR1 MNHEY and CDR2 SMNVEV (reference sequence). CDR3 sequence reads: CASSLFGSDNQPQHF. The CDR3 DNA sequence: TGTGCCAGCAGTTTATTCGGCAGCGACAATCAGCCCCAGCATTTT.

This rearrangement joins TRBV29-1 to TRBJ1-6; D gene unclear. In germline, CDR1 is SQVTM, CDR2 ANQGSEA. The V gene lost 8 bases and the J gene lost 5 bases, with 22 bases spanning the gap. The CDR3 length is 16 residues. CDR3 amino acids: CSQTPRCARDNSPLHF. In nucleotides, the CDR3 is TGCAGCCAAACCCCGCGGTGCGCCAGAGATAATTCACCCCTCCACTTT.

J is TRBJ2-5 and V is TRBV3-1; maybe TRBD1 (6 bases). V was pared by 4 bases and J by 1 base, with 13 bases between. This CDR3 spans 15 amino acids. Looked up from germline, CDR1 is LGHDT and CDR2 is YNNKEL (reference sequence). CDR3 in DNA: TGTGCCAGCAGCCTGAACACAGGGTCCCAAGAGACCCAGTACTTC. Protein sequence: CASSLNTGSQETQYF.